This T cell receptor (beta chain) appears in the sequencing data of a study of T cells in Graves' hyperthyroidism and ophthalmopathy. With V trimmed by 1 base and J by 5 bases, 5 bases remained unmatched. The CDR3 sequence is 15 residues long. Germline lookup yields CDR1 MGHRA and CDR2 YSYEKL. RNA transcripts served as the template for amplifying TCR beta CDR3 regions. The primer set for the first-round RT-PCR of the TCR CDR3 was HTBI. TCRdb ran MiXCR on the multiplex PCR reads and lists one entry per CDR3 protein. This sample has roughly 300,000 distinct CDR3 sequences, with around 20% found just once. Regarding the study as a whole: Peripheral blood also featured most of the thyroid clonotypes expanded above 0.001.

A few counts support this clonotype. Antigen specificity is unknown. The receptor's source is a woman aged 45 to 65 with Graves' hyperthyroidism. Sequencing was done on a sample of blood. V is TRBV4-1 and J is TRBJ2-5, with TRBD2 matching 9 bases. The CDR3 DNA sequence: TGCGCCAGCAGCCAAGTTGCGGGGGGGATGGAGACCCAGTACTTC. Encoded protein: CASSQVAGGMETQYF.